Below, 4 T cell receptor beta chains from the same sample are listed, as sequenced in a study of T cell changes during pregnancy in multiple sclerosis. Sequenced by immunoSEQ multiplex PCR; TCRdb stores in-frame clones only, minus some. The sample lists fewer than 90,000 clones, over 80% occurring once. Material: peripheral blood, obtained in the first trimester of pregnancy. The receptors stem from a female donor with multiple sclerosis, enrolled in a pregnancy study.

This rearrangement joins TRBV15 to TRBJ2-3; perhaps TRBD2 as D (6 bases). Germline V CDR1 and CDR2: LNHNV, YYDKDF (reference sequence). The CDR3 contains 17 residues. Trimming cost V 0 bases and J 7 bases, with 20 bases left between them. This CDR3 reads CATSRDLGTASGNTQYF. The CDR3 region has the DNA TGTGCCACCAGCAGAGATCTTGGGACTGCCTCAGGGAATACGCAGTATTTT.

This clone has just one count. The chain joins TRBV11-1 to TRBJ2-5, with 7 bases that match TRBD1. The germline gives CDR1 SGHAT, CDR2 FQDESV (reference sequence). The CDR3 has 14 amino acids. J was trimmed by 2 bases and V by 1 base; bases with no gene match: 1. Here the CDR3 DNA reads TGTGCCAGCAGCTTAGGACAGGGTCAAGAGACCCAGTACTTC. As protein: CASSLGQGQETQYF.

This chain connects TRBV28 to TRBJ2-3; the match to TRBD2 covers 7 bases. CDR3 length: 15 amino acids. Germline loops: CDR1 MDHEN, CDR2 SYDVKM. V lost 7 bases and J lost 2; bases outside the gene matches: 9. The CDR3 is CASKDPSGSTDTQYF. In nucleotides, the CDR3 is TGTGCCAGCAAGGACCCTAGCGGTTCCACAGATACGCAGTATTTT. Variable domain in full (rest from reference TRBV28 and TRBJ2-3): DVKVTQSSRYLVKRTGEKVFLECVQDMDHENMFWYRQDPGLGLRLIYFSYDVKMKEKGDIPEGYSVSREKKERFSLILESASTNQTSMYLCASKDPSGSTDTQYFGPGTRLTVL.

The V gene is TRBV11-2, the J gene TRBJ1-3; D unresolved. The CDR3 is 15 amino acids. CDR1 SGHAT and CDR2 FQNNGV come from the germline V gene. Trimming stripped 3 bases from V and 2 bases from J, with 11 bases between. The CDR3 DNA reads TGTGCCAGCAGCTTTGGCTCCGGGGCTGGAAACACCATATATTTT. Protein: CASSFGSGAGNTIYF.